This TCR beta chain was recovered during a study of blood T cell repertoires in COVID-19. Assay used: immunoSEQ multiplex PCR; TCRdb lists only in-frame clones, some missing. This repertoire shows a few hundred thousand clones, just over 85% found once; its top ten account for roughly 2.3%. Germline trimming cut 0 bases from V and 4 bases from J; bases unmatched to any gene: 11. Germline lookup yields CDR1 SGHAT and CDR2 FQNNGV. CDR3 length equals 17 residues. The chain employs TRBV11-2 and TRBJ2-7; 8 bases map to TRBD2. Sequencing input: peripheral blood. This sequence was found in a man aged 25 to 45 who had recovered from COVID-19. This CDR3 reads CASSLEWGGERGYEQYF. CDR3 DNA: TGTGCCAGCAGCTTAGAGTGGGGTGGGGAGCGGGGGTACGAGCAGTACTTC.